Below, one T cell receptor (beta chain) is given with its context. The germline gives CDR1 SGHRS, CDR2 YFSETQ. The V end was cut by 0 bases, the J end by 5 bases, with 11 bases between. The CDR3 runs 14 residues. The sample originates from a study of blood T cell repertoires in COVID-19. Study-level information: PBMCs, B-cell-depleted T cells, or T cells were the source of the cDNA or gDNA that made up the material.

Only in-frame clones appear in the TCRdb table, and some are missing; sequencing was by immunoSEQ multiplex PCR. The sample yields roughly 140,000 clones, approximately 84% seen once. The clonotype originates from a human donor in a cohort sampled during active COVID-19. Sequencing input: peripheral blood. The chain recombines TRBV5-1 with TRBJ1-1; unclear D gene. CDR3 DNA sequence: TGCGCCAGCAGCTTGGGTTTAGAGTTTACTGAAGCTTTCTTT. It encodes CASSLGLEFTEAFF.